A selection of T cell receptor beta chains follows, all from one sample in a study of metastatic and nonmetastatic thyroid tumors. TCRdb re-clonotyped the PCR reads via MiXCR. Among around 89,000 clones listed, about 16% were seen once. Material for sequencing was blood. The source is a female donor with papillary thyroid cancer or a benign thyroid nodule (not recorded which). Some clones in this sample may be carry-over from other donors' samples. Both conserved end residues are part of each CDR3. The order of the fields is J gene, D gene, clone size, V gene, CDR3 protein, CDR3 DNA. D genes are given only for firm matches. Clone size appears in some rows only: once, few, many, or a class for an expanded clone.

TRBJ1-5 | NA | many | TRBV6-1 | CASTEGANQPQHF | TGTGCCAGCACGGAGGGCGCGAATCAGCCCCAGCATTTT
TRBJ1-1 | NA | many | TRBV28 | CASSLPGLNTEAFF | TGTGCCAGCAGTTTACCAGGGTTGAACACTGAAGCTTTCTTT
TRBJ1-3 | NA | many | TRBV5-1 | CASSPDGNSGNTIYF | TGCGCCAGCAGCCCCGACGGAAACTCTGGAAACACCATATATTTT
TRBJ2-5 | NA | NA | TRBV4-1 | CASSQGEGEKTQYF | TGCGCCAGCAGCCAGGGAGAGGGGGAAAAGACCCAGTACTTC
TRBJ1-3 | TRBD1 | NA | TRBV2 | CASNPDRGRTGNTIYF | TGTGCCAGCAACCCTGACAGGGGACGCACGGGAAACACCATATATTTT
TRBJ1-6 | NA | many | TRBV28 | CASRGDSSYNSPLHF | TGTGCCAGCAGGGGAGACAGCTCCTATAATTCACCCCTCCACTTT
TRBJ2-4 | TRBD1 | many | TRBV27 | CASSFPGQGRRGKNIQYF | TGTGCCAGCAGTTTTCCGGGACAGGGTCGAAGGGGAAAAAACATTCAGTACTTC
TRBJ2-3 | NA | many | TRBV28 | CASSLGASWGGGGDTQYF | TGTGCCAGCAGTTTAGGGGCGAGTTGGGGAGGGGGGGGGGATACGCAGTATTTT
TRBJ1-1 | NA | many | TRBV9 | CASSRGVEDTEAFF | TGTGCCAGCAGCCGGGGGGTGGAGGACACTGAAGCTTTCTTT
TRBJ1-6 | NA | many | TRBV19 | CASSESGNNSPLHF | TGTGCCAGTAGTGAGTCGGGGAACAATTCACCCCTCCACTTT
TRBJ2-7 | NA | many | TRBV6-1 | CASSGSYEQYF | TGTGCCAGCAGTGGCTCCTACGAGCAGTACTTC
TRBJ1-2 | NA | many | TRBV5-1 | CASRVGDPGANYGYTF | TGCGCCAGCAGAGTCGGGGACCCTGGAGCTAACTATGGCTACACCTTC
TRBJ2-2 | NA | NA | TRBV3-1 | CASSQVGGVSGELFF | TGTGCCAGCAGCCAAGTTGGTGGGGTTTCCGGGGAGCTGTTTTTT
TRBJ2-5 | TRBD2 | many | TRBV29-1 | CSVREGGLTKTQYF | TGCAGCGTTCGGGAGGGGGGGCTCACAAAGACCCAGTACTTC
TRBJ2-3 | NA | many | TRBV7-2 | CASSFGAGPTDTQYF | TGTGCCAGCAGCTTCGGTGCGGGACCCACAGATACGCAGTATTTT
TRBJ2-3 | TRBD2 | many | TRBV20-1 | CSALTAGDPGHTDTQYF | TGCAGTGCCCTAACAGCGGGGGACCCCGGGCACACAGATACGCAGTATTTT
TRBJ1-2 | NA | many | TRBV7-2 | CASSSLASSGNRYGYTF | TGTGCCAGCAGCTCGCTCGCCTCTTCTGGGAACCGCTATGGCTACACCTTC
TRBJ2-2 | NA | few | TRBV14 | CASSQDPAGFGELFF | TGTGCCAGCAGCCAAGATCCGGCAGGGTTCGGGGAGCTGTTTTTT
TRBJ2-7 | NA | many | TRBV7-2 | CASSYSSYEQYF | TGTGCCAGCAGCTATAGCTCCTACGAGCAGTACTTC
TRBJ2-3 | TRBD1 | many | TRBV3-1 | CASSPTGEDTQYF | TGTGCCAGCAGCCCCACAGGGGAAGATACGCAGTATTTT
TRBJ2-3 | NA | many | TRBV9 | CASSPRSDTQYF | TGTGCCAGCAGCCCCCGTTCAGATACGCAGTATTTT
TRBJ1-6 | NA | NA | TRBV9 | CASSVTGSASRLHF | TGTGCCAGCAGCGTAACCGGGTCAGCGTCACGCCTCCACTTT
TRBJ1-2 | NA | NA | TRBV6-2/TRBV6-3 | CASSRVTWGQVNYGYTF | TGTGCCAGCAGTCGGGTCACCTGGGGACAAGTGAACTATGGCTACACCTTC
TRBJ1-2 | TRBD1 | few | TRBV28 | CASIRTGGAECGYTF | TGTGCCAGCATAAGGACAGGGGGCGCTGAGTGTGGCTACACCTTC
TRBJ2-7 | NA | NA | TRBV9 | CAISVTGDNYEQYF | TGTGCCATTAGCGTAACGGGGGACAACTACGAGCAGTACTTC
TRBJ2-1 | TRBD2 | many | TRBV7-6 | CASSLGPGGGNEQFF | TGTGCCAGCAGCTTAGGACCGGGGGGAGGGAATGAGCAGTTCTTC
TRBJ2-3 | TRBD2 | many | TRBV2 | CASSEGTTSGSTDTQYF | TGTGCCAGCAGTGAGGGTACGACTAGCGGGAGCACAGATACGCAGTATTTT
TRBJ1-6 | TRBD1 | many | TRBV6-1 | CASSRRGGDWNSPLHF | TGTGCCAGCAGTCGCAGGGGGGGCGACTGGAATTCACCCCTCCACTTT
TRBJ1-5 | NA | many | TRBV28 | CASSLGGYIQPQHF | TGTGCCAGCAGTTTGGGAGGGTATATTCAGCCCCAGCATTTT